This is a list of T cell receptor beta chains from one sample in a study of response to subunit inactivated influenza vaccine. MiXCR, applied by TCRdb to the RT-PCR reads, yields one record per CDR3 protein. The sample consists of under 200,000 distinct CDR3 sequences, about 10% of them appearing once. Sequenced material: CD8+ T cells sorted from PBMCs, taken less than 25 months after vaccination. The receptors shown here come from a man aged 50-75 years who received an inactivated influenza vaccine. The CDR3 runs from the conserved cysteine through the conserved F or W. Fields, in order: clone size, CDR3 length, V gene, D gene, J gene, CDR3 DNA, CDR3 protein. D genes are given only for firm matches. A clone size is listed for some rows: how often the clone was seen (once, few, many), or a class if it is expanded.

.	15	TRBV5-1	.	TRBJ2-7	TGCGCCAGCAGCTTGGGCGCGGGGGCCTTCTACGAGCAGTACTTC	CASSLGAGAFYEQYF
few	12	TRBV9	.	TRBJ2-3	TGTCCCAGCAGCGCTATAGCGGATACGCAGTATTTT	CPSSAIADTQYF
.	14	TRBV9	TRBD2	TRBJ2-1	TGTGCCAGCAGCCTCGACGGGGGGAACGATGAGCAGTTCTTC	CASSLDGGNDEQFF
few	14	TRBV29-1	TRBD2	TRBJ2-1	TGCAGCGTTGCCAGCGGGATGTCCTACAATGAGCAGTTCTTC	CSVASGMSYNEQFF
.	14	TRBV9	.	TRBJ2-2	TGTGCCAGCAGCATACAGGAGTATGGCGGGGAGCTGTTTTTT	CASSIQEYGGELFF
many	13	TRBV6-6	.	TRBJ2-7	TGTGCCAGCAGTTATACCAGGGGAGACGAGCAGTACTTC	CASSYTRGDEQYF
many	15	TRBV27	.	TRBJ2-7	TGTGCCAGCAGTTTAGTCCTGGGAACGGGCCACGAGCAGTACTTC	CASSLVLGTGHEQYF
.	15	TRBV27	.	TRBJ2-1	TGTGCCAGCAGTTTAGGGACTCTACGTCACAATGAGCAGTTCTTC	CASSLGTLRHNEQFF
.	15	TRBV19	.	TRBJ2-1	TGTGCCAGTAGTATCGGCCCCGTATTCTACAATGAGCAGTTCTTC	CASSIGPVFYNEQFF
.	16	TRBV6-5	.	TRBJ2-1	TGTGCCAGCAGTTACTTCGGGACCGCTAGTGGTGATGAGCAGTTCTTC	CASSYFGTASGDEQFF
.	14	TRBV25-1	.	TRBJ1-2	TGTGCCAGCAGTGAGTGGGGGTTAGAAGGTGGCTACACCTTC	CASSEWGLEGGYTF
few	15	TRBV20-1	TRBD1	TRBJ2-3	TGCAGTGCTAGAGATCGGCAGGGGGCGCTTAATACGCAGTATTTT	CSARDRQGALNTQYF
.	16	TRBV6-2/TRBV6-3	.	TRBJ1-5	TGTGCCAGCAGTTACACAGGGCCTTATAGCAATCAGCCCCAGCATTTT	CASSYTGPYSNQPQHF
many	15	TRBV12-3/TRBV12-4	.	TRBJ2-1	TGTGCCAGCAGTTTGAGCGCCACAGGGAGTAATGAGCAGTTCTTC	CASSLSATGSNEQFF
.	15	TRBV28	.	TRBJ2-7	TGTGCCAGCAGTGTAAGGAGGCATTACTCCTACGAGCAGTACTTC	CASSVRRHYSYEQYF
many	18	TRBV29-1	TRBD2	TRBJ2-1	TGCAGCGTTGAAGCTTTAACTAGCGGGAGGGCTGGTTACAATGAGCAGTTCTTC	CSVEALTSGRAGYNEQFF
.	15	TRBV2	.	TRBJ2-7	TGTGCCAGCAGATGGAGGGCAGGTGCTACCTACGAGCAGTACTTC	CASRWRAGATYEQYF
many	16	TRBV24-1	TRBD1	TRBJ2-2	TGTGCCACCAGTGACCTTGACAGGGAGAACACCGGGGAGCTGTTTTTT	CATSDLDRENTGELFF
few	16	TRBV9	.	TRBJ2-1	TGTGCCAGCAGCGTAGAACAGTCGAGCTCCTACAATGAGCAGTTCTTC	CASSVEQSSSYNEQFF
.	13	TRBV7-8	.	TRBJ2-3	TGTGCCAGCAAAGTGGGCCTAACAGATACGCAGTATTTT	CASKVGLTDTQYF
few	15	TRBV7-9	TRBD1	TRBJ1-2	TGTGCCAGCAGCGAGGCGGACAGGCGTTTCTATGGCTACACCTTC	CASSEADRRFYGYTF
.	16	TRBV4-1	TRBD2	TRBJ2-7	TGCGCCAGCAGCCAAGCACACGGGAGGGCCGTCTACGAGCAGTACTTC	CASSQAHGRAVYEQYF
few	14	TRBV4-2	.	TRBJ2-3	TGTGCCAGCAGCCAAGAGGACCCCACAGATACGCAGTATTTT	CASSQEDPTDTQYF
many	17	TRBV4-1	TRBD1	TRBJ1-3	TGCGCCAGCAGCCAAACTGCCCAGGGGGCCGGTGGAAACACCATATATTTT	CASSQTAQGAGGNTIYF
many	21	TRBV11-2	TRBD2	TRBJ2-5	TGTGCCAGCAGCTTAGAACCGAATGGGGCGGGAGTATTAGGGTTCCAAGAGACCCAGTACTTC	CASSLEPNGAGVLGFQETQYF
.	14	TRBV6-1	.	TRBJ1-1	TGTGCCAGCACCCCCTTACGGGGGACCACTGAAGCTTTCTTT	CASTPLRGTTEAFF
few	16	TRBV12-3/TRBV12-4	TRBD1	TRBJ1-3	TGTGCCAGCAGTAGGGACAGCGTTTCCCCTGGAAACACCATATATTTT	CASSRDSVSPGNTIYF
few	14	TRBV20-1	.	TRBJ1-4	TGCAGTGCTAGAGATGTTGCAACTAATGAAAAACTGTTTTTT	CSARDVATNEKLFF
.	13	TRBV12-3/TRBV12-4	.	TRBJ2-7	TGTGCCAGCAGTCCACATGGGGGTTACGAGCAGTACTTC	CASSPHGGYEQYF
few	19	TRBV5-1	TRBD2	TRBJ2-3	TGCGCCAGCAGCTTGGCCGGGACTAGCGGACAACGAGTTGGAGATACGCAGTATTTT	CASSLAGTSGQRVGDTQYF
.	14	TRBV12-3/TRBV12-4	TRBD1	TRBJ1-6	TGTGCCAGCAGCCCGACAGGGTATAATTCACCCCTCCACTTT	CASSPTGYNSPLHF
many	16	TRBV10-1	TRBD2	TRBJ2-1	TGCGCCAGCAGTCCCGGCTTAGCGGGGGCCCTCAATGAGCAGTTCTTC	CASSPGLAGALNEQFF
few	16	TRBV9	TRBD2	TRBJ2-5	TGTGCCAGCAGCGCACTAGCGGGAGAACCGGGGGAGACCCAGTACTTC	CASSALAGEPGETQYF
many	13	TRBV28	TRBD1	TRBJ2-5	TGTGCCAGCAGTAGGGACAGCCAAGAGACCCAGTACTTC	CASSRDSQETQYF
.	14	TRBV4-3	.	TRBJ2-3	TGCGCCAGCAGCCAAGTGCTGCTTACAGATACGCAGTATTTT	CASSQVLLTDTQYF
many	13	TRBV12-3/TRBV12-4	TRBD1	TRBJ2-1	TGTGCCAGCAGGGGGGACAGGGGCAATGAGCAGTTCTTC	CASRGDRGNEQFF
few	13	TRBV12-3/TRBV12-4	.	TRBJ1-2	TGTGCCAGCAGTTTATTCCAGGGATATGGCTACACCTTC	CASSLFQGYGYTF
many	13	TRBV27	.	TRBJ2-7	TGTGCCAGCAGTTTCCTCTCTTCCTACGAGCAGTACTTC	CASSFLSSYEQYF
many	13	TRBV27	.	TRBJ2-1	TGTGCCAGCAGTTTATTCCCAAGCGATGAGCAGTTCTTC	CASSLFPSDEQFF
many	14	TRBV12-3/TRBV12-4	.	TRBJ2-1	TGTGCCAGCACTATGGGACAAGGCGTGAATGAGCAGTTCTTC	CASTMGQGVNEQFF
.	14	TRBV12-3/TRBV12-4	.	TRBJ2-1	TGTGCCAGCAGTTTTTCGGCATCCTACAATGAGCAGTTCTTC	CASSFSASYNEQFF
.	17	TRBV9	TRBD2	TRBJ2-7	TGTGCCAGCAGCGTTGGGACTAGCGGGAGTCTAGGCCTCGAGCAGTACTTC	CASSVGTSGSLGLEQYF
many	16	TRBV5-1	.	TRBJ2-1	TGCGCCAGCAGCTTGGGAGCGGGGACACCATACAATGAGCAGTTCTTC	CASSLGAGTPYNEQFF
.	16	TRBV9	TRBD1	TRBJ2-5	TGTGCCAGCAGCGCCCTGTCGACAGGGGGCGAAGAGACCCAGTACTTC	CASSALSTGGEETQYF
.	14	TRBV20-1	TRBD2	TRBJ2-1	TGCAGTGCTAGGCAGACTAGCGGCTACAATGAGCAGTTCTTC	CSARQTSGYNEQFF
many	16	TRBV4-1	.	TRBJ1-2	TGCGCCAGCAGCCAAGATCCCGCCCCGGGAAACTATGGCTACACCTTC	CASSQDPAPGNYGYTF
.	16	TRBV12-3/TRBV12-4	TRBD2	TRBJ2-3	TGTGCCAGCAGTTTAGCAACTAGCGGGGCGGCGGATACGCAGTATTTT	CASSLATSGAADTQYF
.	14	TRBV4-1	TRBD1	TRBJ2-7	TGCGCCAGCAGCCAGGACACAGGGGCACGGGGGCAGTACTTC	CASSQDTGARGQYF
.	11	TRBV20-1	.	TRBJ2-7	TGCAGTGCTAGTAGGGCATACGAGCAGTACTTC	CSASRAYEQYF
few	14	TRBV29-1	.	TRBJ2-5	TGCAGCGCAGAAGAGCGTGGGGGGAAAGAGACCCAGTACTTC	CSAEERGGKETQYF
few	16	TRBV4-3	.	TRBJ2-1	TGCGCCAGCAGCCCAACGTACGGGGTCAGGGGCAATGAGCAGTTCTTC	CASSPTYGVRGNEQFF
.	15	TRBV15	TRBD1	TRBJ2-7	TGTGCCACCAGCAGAGAATTCAGGGGGTTCCACGAGCAGTACTTC	CATSREFRGFHEQYF
few	15	TRBV28	.	TRBJ1-4	TGTGCCAGCAGTTTACACGGGCAGCGGGGTGAAAAACTGTTTTTT	CASSLHGQRGEKLFF
.	8	TRBV29-1	.	TRBJ1-2	TGCAGTCACAATGGCTACACCTTC	CSHNGYTF